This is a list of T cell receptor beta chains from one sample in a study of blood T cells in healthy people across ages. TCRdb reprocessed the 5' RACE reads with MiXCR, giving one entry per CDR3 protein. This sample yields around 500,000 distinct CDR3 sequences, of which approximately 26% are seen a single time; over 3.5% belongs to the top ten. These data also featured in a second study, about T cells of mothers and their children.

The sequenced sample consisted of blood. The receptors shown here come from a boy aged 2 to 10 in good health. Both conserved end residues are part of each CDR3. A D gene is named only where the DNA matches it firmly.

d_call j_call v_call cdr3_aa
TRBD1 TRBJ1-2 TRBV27 CASSPHLIRDSNYGYTF
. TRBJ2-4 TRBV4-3 CASSTSTGMNIQYF
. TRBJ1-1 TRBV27 CASSLGMMSTEAFF
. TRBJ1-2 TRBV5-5 CASSSLTGLQEGGYTF
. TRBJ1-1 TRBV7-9 CASSFPSSEKTEAFF
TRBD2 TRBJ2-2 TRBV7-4 CASSLASLAGAFTGELFF
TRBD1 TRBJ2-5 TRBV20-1 CSARPMTGGTETQYF
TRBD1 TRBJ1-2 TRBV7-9 CASSPGRQGANYGYTF
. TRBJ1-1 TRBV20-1 CSARDQGVGNTEAFF
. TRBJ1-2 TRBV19 CASSIDGAGGYTF
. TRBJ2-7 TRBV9 CASSGRRGEQYF
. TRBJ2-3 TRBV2 CASSEEGSTDTQYF
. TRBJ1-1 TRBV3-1 CASSLTGQGAFF
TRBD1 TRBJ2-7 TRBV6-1 CASSAAEGQGAYEQYF
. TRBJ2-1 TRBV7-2 CASSSPTSSYNEQFF